These T cell receptor beta chains were read from a single sample in a study of blood T cell repertoires in COVID-19. Generated by immunoSEQ multiplex PCR, the TCRdb table keeps only in-frame clones and is missing some. The repertoire holds roughly 30,000 clones, around 87% seen once, with 1.5% to 1.7% in the top ten. Material: peripheral blood. The receptors shown here come from a man in his fifties or sixties with active COVID-19. CDR3s include the opening cysteine and the closing phenylalanine or tryptophan. A D gene is named only where the DNA matches it firmly. Part of the rows lack a size; the others show once, few, many or a class for expanded clones.

-,TRBV4-3,TRBD2,TRBJ2-2,TGCGCCAGCAGCCAAGGGAGCGGGGGGTACACCGGGGAGCTGTTTTTT,CASSQGSGGYTGELFF
-,TRBV7-5,-,TRBJ1-3,TGTGCCAGAAGCACCAAAACTCGAATTGGACAGGGAAGTACAGGAAACACCATATATTTT,CARSTKTRIGQGSTGNTIYF
-,TRBV7-9,TRBD2,TRBJ2-5,TGTGCCAGCCGCTTAGGGGCGGGGGGGATTAAAGAGACCCAGTACTTC,CASRLGAGGIKETQYF
-,TRBV5-1,-,TRBJ2-7,TGCGCCAGCAGCTTGACGGGGGTGGGCTACGAGCAGTACTTC,CASSLTGVGYEQYF
-,TRBV5-6,-,TRBJ2-1,TGTGCCAGCAGCTTGGCCGGGAGAAGGGAACTAAGGTTCTTC,CASSLAGRRELRFF
once,TRBV6-7,-,TRBJ2-7,TGTGCCAGCAGTTACTGGGCCCACGAGCAGTACTTC,CASSYWAHEQYF
-,TRBV28,TRBD1,TRBJ1-5,TGTGCCAGCAGTTTTAGAGGGGGCCATCAGCCCCAGCATTTT,CASSFRGGHQPQHF
once,TRBV28,-,TRBJ1-5,TGTGCCAGCACCCTTACAGGGAGCAATCAGCCCCAGCATTTT,CASTLTGSNQPQHF
-,TRBV5-1,TRBD1,TRBJ1-3,TGCGCCAGCAGCGAGGGACAGGGATCTGGAAACACCATATATTTT,CASSEGQGSGNTIYF
-,TRBV7-9,-,TRBJ2-2,TGTGCCAGCAGCCCGGGGGTCCTGGAGCTGTTTTTT,CASSPGVLELFF
-,TRBV12-5,TRBD2,TRBJ2-2,TGTGCTAGTGGTTCCTCAGCGGGGGGCACCGGGGAGCTGTTTTTT,CASGSSAGGTGELFF
-,TRBV6-5,-,TRBJ1-2,TGTGCCAGCAGTAGGGGCACGGGCAACTATGGCTACACCTTC,CASSRGTGNYGYTF
-,TRBV12-3/TRBV12-4,TRBD1,TRBJ1-5,TGTGCCAGCAGTCAGGGGGTTACTCAGCCCCAGCATTTT,CASSQGVTQPQHF
-,TRBV25-1,-,TRBJ1-1,TGTGCCAGTCTGCGGAACACTGAAGCTTTCTTT,CASLRNTEAFF
once,TRBV18,-,TRBJ1-1,TGTGCCAGCTCAGCAGGGGTTTCGGACACTGAAGCTTTCTTT,CASSAGVSDTEAFF
-,TRBV7-9,TRBD2,TRBJ2-7,TGTGCCAGCAGCGCGGGAGGACGCTCCTACGAGCAGTACTTC,CASSAGGRSYEQYF
-,TRBV2,TRBD2,TRBJ2-2,TGTGCCAGCAGCGCCGGACTAGCCAACACCGGGGAGCTGTTTTTT,CASSAGLANTGELFF
-,TRBV24-1,-,TRBJ1-2,TGTGCCACCAGTGACGCGGACAGTGCCTACGGCTACACCTTC,CATSDADSAYGYTF
-,TRBV5-1,-,TRBJ1-6,TGCGCCAGCAGCTTGCAGGCAGCTAATTCACCCCTCCACTTT,CASSLQAANSPLHF
-,TRBV6-6,-,TRBJ2-5,TGTGCCAGCAGACCCTCCGGGACACCCCAGTACTTC,CASRPSGTPQYF
-,TRBV11-1,-,TRBJ2-3,TGTGCCAGCAGCATCGGGGCAGATACGCAGTATTTT,CASSIGADTQYF
-,TRBV11-2,-,TRBJ2-5,TGTGCCAGCAGCTACCTTGGAGGGGGGGCCGGAGAGACCCAGTACTTC,CASSYLGGGAGETQYF
-,TRBV27,TRBD1,TRBJ1-2,TGTGCCAGCAGTTTATCGAGCCGCGGAAGGGGGCGGTCAAGAGGCTACACCTTC,CASSLSSRGRGRSRGYTF
-,TRBV7-9,-,TRBJ1-1,TGTGCCAGCAGCTCGGTGGCAGGCATGAACACTGAAGCTTTCTTT,CASSSVAGMNTEAFF
-,TRBV27,TRBD1,TRBJ1-2,TGTGCCAGCAGTTTAAGTCAGGGGGCGGGCTATGGCTACACCTTC,CASSLSQGAGYGYTF
-,TRBV11-2,TRBD1,TRBJ2-7,TGTGCCAGCCGCCGGACAGGTCTCTGGGAGCAGTACTTC,CASRRTGLWEQYF
once,TRBV5-1,-,TRBJ2-3,TGCGCCAGCAGCTTGGCCGAGAGGGTGGAAGATACGCAGTATTTT,CASSLAERVEDTQYF
-,TRBV7-2,-,TRBJ1-2,TGTGCCAGCAGCTACAGAAACTATGGCTACACCTTC,CASSYRNYGYTF
-,TRBV6-5,-,TRBJ1-5,TGTGCCAGCAGCAGCGTGGGGGGATACAATCAGCCCCAGCATTTT,CASSSVGGYNQPQHF
-,TRBV6-1,-,TRBJ1-2,TGTGCCAGCAGTAAAGATTTCTCTGGGCTTAACTATGGCTACACCTTC,CASSKDFSGLNYGYTF
-,TRBV4-3,TRBD1,TRBJ2-7,TGCGCCAGCAGCCAGGGACAGGGGGCATACGAGCAGTACTTC,CASSQGQGAYEQYF
-,TRBV7-9,TRBD2,TRBJ2-5,TGTGCCAGCACCCCTGGGGGGGAGGAGGGACAAGAGACCCAGTACTTC,CASTPGGEEGQETQYF
-,TRBV5-4,TRBD2,TRBJ2-5,TGTGCCAGCAGTTTCGGGGAGGGCCGGGAGACCCAGTACTTC,CASSFGEGRETQYF
-,TRBV15,-,TRBJ2-2,TGTGCCACCAGCAGAGACCCCGTAAGCATTGGGGAGCTGTTTTTT,CATSRDPVSIGELFF
-,TRBV19,TRBD1,TRBJ2-7,TGTGCCAGTAGTCCAGGACAGGGGAGGTACGAGCAGTACTTC,CASSPGQGRYEQYF
-,TRBV6-2/TRBV6-3,TRBD1,TRBJ1-5,TGTGCCAGCAGTCCCGCGGACAGGGGTGGCAATCAGCCCCAGCATTTT,CASSPADRGGNQPQHF
-,TRBV3-1/TRBV3-2,-,TRBJ2-5,TGTGCCAGCAGCCAAGACCGGGGGATTCCCTGGGAGACCCAGTACTTC,CASSQDRGIPWETQYF
-,TRBV6-2/TRBV6-3,TRBD2,TRBJ2-3,TGTGCCAGCAGTTACGGTGGTGCGGGGGACACAGATACGCAGTATTTT,CASSYGGAGDTDTQYF